The clone carrying this T cell receptor (beta chain) was counted a few times. These data are taken from a study of T-cell reconstitution after alpha-beta-depleted transplantation in children. Preparation of the TCRbeta library was carried out with unique molecular identifiers. TCRdb reprocessed the PCR reads via MiXCR and lists one record per CDR3 protein. This table holds around 670,000 distinct CDR3 sequences, around 14% found once. Germline V gene sequence: CDR1 MNHEY, CDR2 SMNVEV (reference sequence). V lost 3 bases to trimming and J lost 0 bases; unmatched junction nucleotides: 8. The CDR3 extends over 16 amino acids.

The starting material was PBMCs, obtained before TCRalphabeta/CD19-depleted stem cell transplant. The sequence was obtained from a girl aged 2-10 years with congenital amegakaryocytic thrombocytopenia, due to receive a stem cell transplant. This rearrangement joins TRBV27 to TRBJ2-7, with 7 bases identical to TRBD2. The CDR3 here is CASSLSSGDISYEQYF. DNA for the CDR3: TGTGCCAGCAGTTTGTCTAGCGGAGACATCTCCTACGAGCAGTACTTC.